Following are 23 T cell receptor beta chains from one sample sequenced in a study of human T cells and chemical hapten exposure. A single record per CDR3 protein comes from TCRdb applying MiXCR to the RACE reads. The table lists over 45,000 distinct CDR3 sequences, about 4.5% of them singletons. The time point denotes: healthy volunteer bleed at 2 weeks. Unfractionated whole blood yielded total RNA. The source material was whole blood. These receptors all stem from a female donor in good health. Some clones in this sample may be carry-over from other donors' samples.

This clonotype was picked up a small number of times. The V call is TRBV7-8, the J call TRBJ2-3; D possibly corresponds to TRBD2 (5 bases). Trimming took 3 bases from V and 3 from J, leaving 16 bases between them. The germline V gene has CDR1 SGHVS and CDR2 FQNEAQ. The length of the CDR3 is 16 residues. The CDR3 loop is CASSFNGVTATDTQYF. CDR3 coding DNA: TGTGCCAGCAGCTTCAACGGGGTAACGGCGACAGATACGCAGTATTTT.

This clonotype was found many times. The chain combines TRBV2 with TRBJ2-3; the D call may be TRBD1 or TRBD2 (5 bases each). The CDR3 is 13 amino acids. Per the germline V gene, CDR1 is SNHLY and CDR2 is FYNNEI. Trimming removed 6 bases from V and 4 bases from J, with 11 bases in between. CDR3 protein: CASRGTPPDTQYF. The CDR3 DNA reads TGTGCCAGCAGGGGGACCCCCCCAGATACGCAGTATTTT.

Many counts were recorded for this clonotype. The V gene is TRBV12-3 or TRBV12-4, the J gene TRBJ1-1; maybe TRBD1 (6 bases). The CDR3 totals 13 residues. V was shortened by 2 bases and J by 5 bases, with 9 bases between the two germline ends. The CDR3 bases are TGTGCCAGCAGTTTAACAGGGTTGACTGAAGCTTTCTTT. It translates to CASSLTGLTEAFF.

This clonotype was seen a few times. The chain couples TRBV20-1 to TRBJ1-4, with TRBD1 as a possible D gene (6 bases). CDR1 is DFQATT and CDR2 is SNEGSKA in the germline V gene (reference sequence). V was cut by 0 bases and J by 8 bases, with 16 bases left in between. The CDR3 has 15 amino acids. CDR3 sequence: CSARDRRGAREKLFF. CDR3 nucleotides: TGCAGTGCTAGAGATCGTCGGGGGGCGAGGGAAAAACTGTTTTTT.

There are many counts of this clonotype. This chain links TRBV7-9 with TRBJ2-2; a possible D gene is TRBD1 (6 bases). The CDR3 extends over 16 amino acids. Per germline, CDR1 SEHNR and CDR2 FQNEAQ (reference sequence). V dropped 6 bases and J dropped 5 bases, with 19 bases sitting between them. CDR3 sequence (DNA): TGTGCCAGCAGTTCAACCGGACAGTTCACGACCGGGGAGCTGTTTTTT. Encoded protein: CASSSTGQFTTGELFF.

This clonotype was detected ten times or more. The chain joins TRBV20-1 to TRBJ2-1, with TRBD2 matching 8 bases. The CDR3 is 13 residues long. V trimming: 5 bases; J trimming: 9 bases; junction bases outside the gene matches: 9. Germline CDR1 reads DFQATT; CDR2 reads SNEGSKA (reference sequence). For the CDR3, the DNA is TGCAGTGCTCTCGGGGGGGGCTGGGGTGAGCAGTTCTTC. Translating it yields CSALGGGWGEQFF.

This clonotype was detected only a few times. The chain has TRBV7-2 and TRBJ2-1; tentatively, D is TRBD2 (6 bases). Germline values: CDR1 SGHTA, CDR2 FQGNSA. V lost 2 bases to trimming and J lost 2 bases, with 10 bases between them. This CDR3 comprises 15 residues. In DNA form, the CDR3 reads TGTGCCAGCAGCTTATTTGCGGGGCCCTACAATGAGCAGTTCTTC. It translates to CASSLFAGPYNEQFF.

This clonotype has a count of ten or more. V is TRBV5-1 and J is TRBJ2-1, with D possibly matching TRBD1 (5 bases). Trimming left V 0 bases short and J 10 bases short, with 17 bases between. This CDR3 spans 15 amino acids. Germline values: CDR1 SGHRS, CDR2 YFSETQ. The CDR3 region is CASSLAPTGTREQFF. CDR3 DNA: TGCGCCAGCAGCTTGGCACCAACAGGTACGCGGGAGCAGTTCTTC. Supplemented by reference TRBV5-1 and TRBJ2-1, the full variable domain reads KAGVTQTPRYLIKTRGQQVTLSCSPISGHRSVSWYQQTPGQGLQFLFEYFSETQRNKGNFPGRFSGRQFSNSRSEMNVSTLELGDSALYLCASSLAPTGTREQFFGPGTRLTVL.

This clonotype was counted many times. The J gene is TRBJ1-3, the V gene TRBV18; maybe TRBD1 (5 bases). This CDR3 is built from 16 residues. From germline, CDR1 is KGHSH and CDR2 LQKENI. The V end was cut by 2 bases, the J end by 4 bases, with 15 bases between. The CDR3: CASSPKIQGDGNTIYF. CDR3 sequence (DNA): TGTGCCAGCTCACCAAAGATTCAGGGCGACGGAAACACCATATATTTT. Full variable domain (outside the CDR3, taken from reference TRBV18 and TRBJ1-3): NAGVMQNPRHLVRRRGQEARLRCSPMKGHSHVYWYRQLPEEGLKFMVYLQKENIIDESGMPKERFSAEFPKEGPSILRIQQVVRGDSAAYFCASSPKIQGDGNTIYFGEGSWLTVV.

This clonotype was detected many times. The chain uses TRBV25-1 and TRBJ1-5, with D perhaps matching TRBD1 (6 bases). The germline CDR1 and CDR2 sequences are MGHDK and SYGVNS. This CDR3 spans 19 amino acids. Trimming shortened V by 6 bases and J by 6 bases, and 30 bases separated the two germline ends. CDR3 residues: CASRLNSDRLHAIIQPQHF. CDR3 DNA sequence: TGTGCCAGCAGGCTTAACAGTGACAGGCTCCACGCGATAATTCAGCCCCAGCATTTT.

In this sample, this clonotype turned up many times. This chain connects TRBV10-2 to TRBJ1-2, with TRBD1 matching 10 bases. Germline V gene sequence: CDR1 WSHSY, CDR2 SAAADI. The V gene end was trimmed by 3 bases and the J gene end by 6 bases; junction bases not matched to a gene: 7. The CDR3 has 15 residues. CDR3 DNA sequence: TGCGCCAGCAGTGACCTACCAGGACAGGGGGATGGCTACACCTTC. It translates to CASSDLPGQGDGYTF.

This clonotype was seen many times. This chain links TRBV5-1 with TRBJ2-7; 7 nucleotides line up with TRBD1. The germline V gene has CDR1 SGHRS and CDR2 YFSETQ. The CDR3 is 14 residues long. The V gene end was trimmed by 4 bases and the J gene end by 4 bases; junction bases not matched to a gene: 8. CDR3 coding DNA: TGCGCCAGCAGCACGGGGACAGACCCTTACGAGCAGTACTTC. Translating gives CASSTGTDPYEQYF.

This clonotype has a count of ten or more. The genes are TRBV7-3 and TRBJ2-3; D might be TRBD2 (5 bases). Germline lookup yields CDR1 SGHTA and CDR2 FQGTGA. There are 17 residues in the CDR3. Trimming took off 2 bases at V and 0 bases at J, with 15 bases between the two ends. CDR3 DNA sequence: TGTGCCAGCAGCTTAGGCGGAGGCGGGTTTAGCACAGATACGCAGTATTTT. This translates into CASSLGGGGFSTDTQYF.

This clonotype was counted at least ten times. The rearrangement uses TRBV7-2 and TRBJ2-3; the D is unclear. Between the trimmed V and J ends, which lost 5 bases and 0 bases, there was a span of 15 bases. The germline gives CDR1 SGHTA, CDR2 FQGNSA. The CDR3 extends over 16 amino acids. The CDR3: CASSRELDSSTDTQYF. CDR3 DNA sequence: TGTGCCAGCAGCCGAGAATTGGATTCTAGCACAGATACGCAGTATTTT.

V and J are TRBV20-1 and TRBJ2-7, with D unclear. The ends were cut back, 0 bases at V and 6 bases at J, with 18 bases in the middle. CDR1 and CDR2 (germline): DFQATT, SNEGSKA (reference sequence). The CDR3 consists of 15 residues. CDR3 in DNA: TGCAGTGCTAGAGATCCGAGTTTACCTAAGACCGAGCAGTACTTC. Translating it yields CSARDPSLPKTEQYF.

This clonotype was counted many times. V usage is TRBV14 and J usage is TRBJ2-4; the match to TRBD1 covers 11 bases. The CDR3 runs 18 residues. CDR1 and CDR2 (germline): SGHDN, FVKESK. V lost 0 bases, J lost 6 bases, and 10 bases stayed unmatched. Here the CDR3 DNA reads TGTGCCAGCAGCCAAGACTCTTTTGAAGGGACAGGGGGAAACATTCAGTACTTC. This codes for CASSQDSFEGTGGNIQYF. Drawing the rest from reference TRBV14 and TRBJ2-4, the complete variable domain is EAGVTQFPSHSVIEKGQTVTLRCDPISGHDNLYWYRRVMGKEIKFLLHFVKESKQDESGMPNNRFLAERTGGTYSTLKVQPAELEDSGVYFCASSQDSFEGTGGNIQYFGAGTRLSVL.

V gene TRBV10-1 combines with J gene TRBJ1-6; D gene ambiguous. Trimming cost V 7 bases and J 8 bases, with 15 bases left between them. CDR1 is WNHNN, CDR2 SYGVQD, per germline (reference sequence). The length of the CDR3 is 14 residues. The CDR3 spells CASKNDWGDSPLHF. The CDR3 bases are TGCGCCAGCAAGAACGATTGGGGAGATTCACCCCTCCACTTT.

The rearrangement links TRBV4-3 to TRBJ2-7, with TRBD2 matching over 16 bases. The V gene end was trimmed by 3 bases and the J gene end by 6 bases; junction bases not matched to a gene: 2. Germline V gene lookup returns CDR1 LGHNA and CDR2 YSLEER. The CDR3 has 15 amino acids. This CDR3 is CASSQGLAGGGEQYF. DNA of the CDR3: TGCGCCAGCAGCCAGGGACTAGCGGGGGGGGGCGAGCAGTACTTC.

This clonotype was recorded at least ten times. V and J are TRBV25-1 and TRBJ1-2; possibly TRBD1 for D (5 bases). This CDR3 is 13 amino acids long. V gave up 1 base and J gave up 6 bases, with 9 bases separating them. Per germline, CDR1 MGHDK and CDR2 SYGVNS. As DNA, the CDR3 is TGTGCCAGCAGTGAATGGGCAGGGAATGGCTACACCTTC. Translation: CASSEWAGNGYTF.

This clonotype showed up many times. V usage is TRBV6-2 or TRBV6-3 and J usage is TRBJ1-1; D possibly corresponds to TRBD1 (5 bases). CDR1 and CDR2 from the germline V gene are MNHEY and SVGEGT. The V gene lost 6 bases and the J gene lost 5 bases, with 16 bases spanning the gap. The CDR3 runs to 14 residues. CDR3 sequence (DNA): TGTGCCAGCAGGACACCGGGGCAAGATACTGAAGCTTTCTTT. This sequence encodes CASRTPGQDTEAFF.

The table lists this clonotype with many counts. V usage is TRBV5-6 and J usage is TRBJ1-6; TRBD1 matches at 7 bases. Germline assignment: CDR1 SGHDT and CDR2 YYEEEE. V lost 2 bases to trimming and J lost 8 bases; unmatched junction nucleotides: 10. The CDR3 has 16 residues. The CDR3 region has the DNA TGTGCCAGCAGCTTCGGTCAGGGGGTCACATATTCACCCCTCCACTTT. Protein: CASSFGQGVTYSPLHF.

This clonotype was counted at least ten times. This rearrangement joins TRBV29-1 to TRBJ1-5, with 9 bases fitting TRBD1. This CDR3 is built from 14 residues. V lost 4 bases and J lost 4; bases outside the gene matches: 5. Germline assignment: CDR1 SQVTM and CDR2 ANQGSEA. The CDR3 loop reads CSVVVGTGNQPQHF. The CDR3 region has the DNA TGCAGCGTTGTAGTTGGGACAGGGAATCAGCCCCAGCATTTT.

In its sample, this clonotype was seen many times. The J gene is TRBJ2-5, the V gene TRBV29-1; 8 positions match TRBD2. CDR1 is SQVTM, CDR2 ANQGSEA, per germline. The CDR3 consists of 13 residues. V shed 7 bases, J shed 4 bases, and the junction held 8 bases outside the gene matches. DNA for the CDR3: TGCAGCGCTGCGGGGGGCCCCCGAGAGACCCAGTACTTC. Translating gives CSAAGGPRETQYF. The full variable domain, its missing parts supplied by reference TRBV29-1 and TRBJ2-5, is SAVISQKPSRDICQRGTSLTIQCQVDSQVTMMFWYRQQPGQSLTLIATANQGSEATYESGFVIDKFPISRPNLTFSTLTVSNMSPEDSSIYLCSAAGGPRETQYFGPGTRLLVL.